A selection of T cell receptor beta chains follows, all from one sample in a study of early T cells in non-severe SARS-CoV-2 infection. Each CDR3 protein gets one entry after TCRdb re-called the 5' RACE reads with MiXCR. The sample consists of fewer than 95,000 distinct CDR3 sequences, 15% to 20% of them appearing once. Sequencing was performed on whole blood, taken at baseline. These receptors were taken from an adult who was a healthcare worker with PCR-confirmed SARS-CoV-2 infection or an uninfected control (not recorded which). Both conserved end residues are part of each CDR3. Fields, in order: J gene, clone size, V gene, D gene, CDR3 protein, CDR3 DNA. A D gene is named only where the DNA matches it firmly. Clone size is shown for a subset of rows, as once, few, many or a class of expanded clone.

TRBJ2-3	many	TRBV9	NA	CASSLRQATDTQYF	TGTGCCAGCAGCCTCCGACAGGCCACAGATACGCAGTATTTT
TRBJ2-1	NA	TRBV10-3	NA	CAISERGSLDEQFF	TGTGCCATCAGTGAGCGGGGCAGTCTCGATGAGCAGTTCTTC
TRBJ2-7	NA	TRBV27	NA	CASSLYLGHYEQYF	TGTGCCAGCAGTTTATATCTGGGACACTACGAGCAGTACTTC
TRBJ1-2	few	TRBV30	TRBD1	CAWSVAGGYGYTF	TGTGCCTGGAGTGTAGCAGGGGGCTATGGCTACACCTTC
TRBJ2-2	few	TRBV10-3	NA	CAIRASTGELFF	TGTGCCATCAGGGCTTCCACCGGGGAGCTGTTTTTT
TRBJ2-3	NA	TRBV7-2	TRBD2	CASSSISGGLGNTQYF	TGTGCCAGCAGCTCAATTAGCGGGGGGTTGGGGAATACGCAGTATTTT
TRBJ1-5	NA	TRBV28	TRBD1	CASSSRGQGIQPQHF	TGTGCCAGCAGTTCACGGGGACAGGGAATTCAGCCCCAGCATTTT
TRBJ2-2	many	TRBV28	NA	CASRAGEAGELFF	TGTGCCAGCAGGGCAGGCGAGGCCGGGGAGCTGTTTTTT
TRBJ2-1	few	TRBV4-1	TRBD2	CAKRTSGNNEQFF	TGCGCCAAAAGAACTAGCGGGAACAATGAGCAGTTCTTC
TRBJ2-1	few	TRBV11-3	NA	CASSLDALAGRYNEQFF	TGTGCCAGCAGCTTAGATGCTCTGGCGGGGAGATACAATGAGCAGTTCTTC
TRBJ1-3	few	TRBV4-2	NA	CASSQGWQNSGNTIYF	TGTGCCAGCAGCCAAGGGTGGCAGAACTCTGGAAACACCATATATTTT
TRBJ2-2	NA	TRBV6-1	NA	CASSVFVGELFF	TGTGCCAGCAGTGTATTTGTCGGGGAGCTGTTTTTT
TRBJ2-7	NA	TRBV5-4	NA	CASSSGTLAYEQYF	TGTGCCAGCAGCTCCGGGACTTTAGCCTACGAGCAGTACTTC
TRBJ2-7	few	TRBV20-1	NA	CSASTYPGAYEQYF	TGCAGTGCTAGTACATATCCGGGGGCCTACGAGCAGTACTTC
TRBJ2-2	NA	TRBV28	TRBD2	CASSPGLAGELFF	TGTGCCAGCAGCCCCGGACTAGCCGGGGAGCTGTTTTTT
TRBJ2-7	NA	TRBV5-1	TRBD2	CASSLGTSGRPLSYEQYF	TGCGCCAGCAGCTTGGGGACTAGCGGGAGGCCGCTCTCCTACGAGCAGTACTTC
TRBJ2-5	few	TRBV6-2/TRBV6-3	NA	CASKLRTPRETQYF	TGTGCCAGCAAACTCCGGACCCCACGAGAGACCCAGTACTTC
TRBJ2-2	once	TRBV7-9	TRBD2	CASSGALADTGELFF	TGTGCCAGCAGCGGGGCACTAGCGGACACCGGGGAGCTGTTTTTT
TRBJ2-7	few	TRBV7-8	TRBD2	CASSLVLAGYEQYF	TGTGCCAGCAGCTTAGTCCTAGCGGGATACGAGCAGTACTTC
TRBJ2-2	few	TRBV20-1	NA	CSAQTGVGLTGELFF	TGCAGTGCGCAGACGGGAGTTGGTCTCACCGGGGAGCTGTTTTTT
TRBJ1-2	few	TRBV12-3/TRBV12-4	NA	CASSHDRFYGYTF	TGTGCCAGCAGCCATGACAGGTTCTATGGCTACACCTTC
TRBJ2-1	many	TRBV12-3/TRBV12-4	TRBD2	CASSPPPASGRVYEQFF	TGTGCCAGCAGCCCCCCCCCGGCTAGCGGGAGGGTCTATGAGCAGTTCTTC
TRBJ2-1	NA	TRBV5-6	TRBD2	CASSLGLAGRFEQFF	TGTGCCAGCAGCTTGGGACTAGCGGGACGTTTTGAGCAGTTCTTC
TRBJ2-1	NA	TRBV20-1	TRBD1	CSASRDRVSNNEQFF	TGCAGTGCTAGCCGGGACAGGGTCTCCAACAATGAGCAGTTCTTC
TRBJ2-7	NA	TRBV5-6	TRBD1	CASSMRDREPEQYF	TGTGCCAGCAGCATGAGGGACAGGGAGCCCGAGCAGTACTTC
TRBJ2-3	NA	TRBV20-1	NA	CSAEPRRSSTDTQYF	TGCAGTGCTGAGCCCAGGCGATCAAGCACAGATACGCAGTATTTT
TRBJ1-4	many	TRBV11-2	NA	CASSRREREKLFF	TGTGCCAGCAGCCGCAGGGAGCGAGAAAAACTGTTTTTT
TRBJ2-6	NA	TRBV7-9	NA	CASSFAGPTGANVLTF	TGTGCCAGCAGCTTCGCAGGACCGACTGGGGCCAACGTCCTGACTTTC
TRBJ2-5	few	TRBV12-3/TRBV12-4	NA	CASSRTPDGTQYF	TGTGCCAGCAGCCGAACTCCCGACGGGACCCAGTACTTC
TRBJ2-3	few	TRBV11-2	NA	CASSLTRNTDTQYF	TGTGCCAGCAGCCTGACACGGAACACAGATACGCAGTATTTT
TRBJ2-1	NA	TRBV7-2	TRBD1	CASSLVLRGSRDNEQFF	TGTGCCAGCAGCTTAGTCCTCAGGGGGAGTCGAGACAATGAGCAGTTCTTC
TRBJ2-2	NA	TRBV19	NA	CASSFRQTNTGELFF	TGTGCCAGTAGTTTCCGACAGACGAACACCGGGGAGCTGTTTTTT
TRBJ2-7	few	TRBV2	NA	CASSVLEEGHEQYF	TGTGCCAGCAGTGTTTTGGAGGAGGGCCACGAGCAGTACTTC
TRBJ2-3	few	TRBV20-1	NA	CSAPRLTDTQYF	TGCAGTGCTCCGAGGCTTACAGATACGCAGTATTTT
TRBJ2-7	few	TRBV5-1	NA	CASSYDQGKQYF	TGCGCCAGCAGCTACGATCAGGGAAAGCAGTACTTC
TRBJ2-7	NA	TRBV5-1	NA	CASSSGTWQDEQYF	TGCGCCAGCTCCAGTGGGACCTGGCAGGACGAGCAGTACTTC
TRBJ2-1	NA	TRBV6-1	NA	CASSHRDRTYNEQFF	TGTGCCAGCAGTCACCGGGACCGAACCTACAATGAGCAGTTCTTC
TRBJ2-7	few	TRBV6-5	NA	CASSRDGGTAYEQYF	TGTGCCAGCAGCCGCGATGGGGGAACGGCCTACGAGCAGTACTTC
TRBJ2-1	NA	TRBV28	TRBD2	CASSSSGGKYNEQFF	TGTGCCAGCAGCTCGAGCGGGGGGAAGTACAATGAGCAGTTCTTC
TRBJ1-5	few	TRBV20-1	NA	CSAGGDQPQHF	TGCAGTGCGGGAGGAGATCAGCCCCAGCATTTT
TRBJ1-2	few	TRBV9	NA	CASSPGGNYGYTF	TGTGCCAGCAGCCCTGGGGGTAACTATGGCTACACCTTC
TRBJ2-7	few	TRBV20-1	TRBD2	CSAQAASGIPYEQYF	TGCAGTGCCCAGGCCGCTAGCGGGATTCCCTACGAGCAGTACTTC
TRBJ1-1	NA	TRBV30	NA	CAGHRRGTEAFF	TGTGCCGGCCACCGCAGGGGCACTGAAGCTTTCTTT
TRBJ2-1	NA	TRBV7-2	TRBD2	CASSFGPWRGTSGRAPEQFF	TGTGCCAGCAGCTTTGGTCCCTGGAGAGGGACTAGCGGGAGGGCCCCTGAGCAGTTCTTC
TRBJ2-7	NA	TRBV20-1	TRBD1	CSATPRGTGYEQYF	TGCAGTGCTACCCCCAGGGGGACAGGCTACGAGCAGTACTTC
TRBJ2-1	few	TRBV6-6	TRBD2	CASTLTSGRGEQFF	TGTGCCAGCACCCTGACTAGCGGGAGAGGTGAGCAGTTCTTC
TRBJ2-7	many	TRBV2	TRBD2	CASGTSGGYEQYF	TGTGCCAGCGGGACTAGCGGGGGGTACGAGCAGTACTTC
TRBJ2-7	many	TRBV7-6	NA	CASSSSGPHYEQYF	TGTGCCAGCAGCTCATCCGGACCGCACTACGAGCAGTACTTC
TRBJ2-3	few	TRBV6-2/TRBV6-3	TRBD2	CASSYSGSGRADTQYF	TGTGCCAGCAGTTACTCCGGTAGCGGGAGGGCAGATACGCAGTATTTT
TRBJ2-1	few	TRBV7-3	NA	CASGQFAYNEQFF	TGTGCCAGCGGACAGTTTGCCTACAATGAGCAGTTCTTC
TRBJ2-5	NA	TRBV12-3/TRBV12-4	TRBD2	CASSPIAGGGTQYF	TGTGCCAGCAGCCCAATAGCGGGAGGCGGGACCCAGTACTTC